The 22 T cell receptor beta chains in this list originate from one sample, sequenced in a study of blood T cell repertoires in COVID-19. The repertoire was sequenced with immunoSEQ multiplex PCR; TCRdb's copy has only in-frame clones and lacks some. The sample lists more than 200,000 clones, around nine tenths occurring once. Sequenced: PBMCs or T cells enriched from blood (not recorded which). The source is a man aged 25-45 years who had recovered from COVID-19.

In DNA form, the CDR3 reads TGTGCCAGCAGTGAAGCCGCGACAGGGCACTACGAGCAGTACTTC. The encoded protein is CASSEAATGHYEQYF. The J gene is TRBJ2-7, the V gene TRBV6-1; 7 positions match TRBD1. The CDR3 totals 15 residues. Trimming cost V 0 bases and J 3 bases; bases outside gene matches: 5. CDR1 and CDR2 from the germline V gene are MNHNS and SASEGT.

This chain connects TRBV21-1 to TRBJ1-2. TRBV21-1 is a known pseudogene. The CDR3 runs to 11 residues. The CDR3 here is CASKGRYGYTF. CDR3 DNA sequence: TGTGCCAGCAAGGGGAGGTATGGCTACACCTTC.

V usage is TRBV19 and J usage is TRBJ1-2; D is unclear. Trimming took off 9 bases at V and 4 bases at J, with 9 bases between the two ends. There are 11 residues in the CDR3. Per germline, CDR1 LNHDA and CDR2 SQIVND (reference sequence). CDR3 residues: CASRRGYGYTF. The DNA of the CDR3 is TGTGCCAGCCGGCGGGGCTATGGCTACACCTTC.

This chain uses TRBV28 with TRBJ1-3; perhaps TRBD1 as D (6 bases). Germline V gene sequence: CDR1 MDHEN, CDR2 SYDVKM. CDR3 length equals 15 residues. Trimming left V 5 bases short and J 4 bases short, with 15 bases between. The CDR3, as DNA: TGTGCCAGCAGTAGTACAGGGATTTCCGGAAACACCATATATTTT. This gives the protein CASSSTGISGNTIYF. The full variable domain, with the rest looked up from reference TRBV28 and TRBJ1-3, is DVKVTQSSRYLVKRTGEKVFLECVQDMDHENMFWYRQDPGLGLRLIYFSYDVKMKEKGDIPEGYSVSREKKERFSLILESASTNQTSMYLCASSSTGISGNTIYFGEGSWLTVV.

This rearrangement joins TRBV7-9 to TRBJ2-1; 9 bases align to TRBD2. CDR1 and CDR2 (germline): SEHNR, FQNEAQ (reference sequence). The CDR3 sequence is 16 residues long. Trimming at V came to 1 base and at J to 8 bases, leaving 9 bases not matched to a gene. The CDR3 loop is CASSLVLREGRDEQFF. DNA of the CDR3: TGTGCCAGCAGCTTAGTTCTGCGGGAGGGCCGGGATGAGCAGTTCTTC.

J is TRBJ1-1 and V is TRBV6-5; TRBD1 might be the D (6 bases). The CDR3 consists of 14 residues. V lost 10 bases and J 0 bases, leaving 15 bases between the germline ends. Germline CDR1 is MNHEY and CDR2 is SVGAGI. The CDR3 reads CATLDRRLNTEAFF. The CDR3, as DNA: TGTGCCACCTTGGACAGACGACTGAACACTGAAGCTTTCTTT.

The chain recombines TRBV5-1 with TRBJ1-5, with D unresolved. The CDR3 sequence is 13 residues long. Germline assignment: CDR1 SGHRS and CDR2 YFSETQ. V gave up 1 base and J gave up 5 bases, with 7 bases separating them. The chain's CDR3 is CASSLFADQPQHF. As DNA, the CDR3 is TGCGCCAGCAGCTTGTTTGCGGATCAGCCCCAGCATTTT.

V usage is TRBV28 and J usage is TRBJ2-2; 7 bases are a match to TRBD2. The CDR3 loop spans 15 amino acids. The V gene's germline CDR1 is MDHEN and CDR2 SYDVKM. V trimming: 5 bases; J trimming: 4 bases; junction bases outside the gene matches: 7. The CDR3 here is CASSQGGVVTGELFF. The CDR3 DNA reads as TGTGCCAGCAGTCAGGGAGGGGTAGTCACCGGGGAGCTGTTTTTT.

The rearrangement links TRBV12-3 or TRBV12-4 to TRBJ1-6, with D perhaps TRBD1 (5 bases). The CDR3 has 13 amino acids. V was pared by 3 bases and J by 7 bases, with 7 bases between. The CDR3 DNA reads TGTGCCAGCAGTTTGGAGGGGAATTCACCCCTCCACTTT. It encodes CASSLEGNSPLHF.

The V gene is TRBV5-4, the J gene TRBJ2-1, with 7 bases identical to TRBD2. Trimming cost V 3 bases and J 12 bases; bases outside gene matches: 18. The CDR3 consists of 16 residues. The V gene's germline CDR1 is SGHNT and CDR2 YYREEE (reference sequence). The CDR3 DNA reads TGTGCCAGCAGCTCGGGACTAAGCCGAACCGTCAGCTCGCAGTTCTTC. This gives the protein CASSSGLSRTVSSQFF.

This chain joins TRBV10-1 and TRBJ2-1, with 10 bases lining up with TRBD1. The V gene's germline CDR1 is WNHNN and CDR2 SYGVQD (reference sequence). J was trimmed by 4 bases and V by 10 bases; bases with no gene match: 10. CDR3 length: 15 amino acids. CDR3 sequence reads: CATQAPGQGYNEQFF. CDR3 sequence (DNA): TGCGCCACCCAGGCCCCGGGACAGGGGTACAATGAGCAGTTCTTC.

A few counts support this clone. The chain joins TRBV10-3 to TRBJ2-3, with D maybe TRBD2 (6 bases). Germline V lookup: CDR1 ENHRY, CDR2 SYGVKD. This CDR3 is 15 amino acids long. V was clipped by 8 bases and J by 3 bases, with 18 bases between them. The CDR3 bases are TGTGCCATCGGGGGAAGATCGGGAGTTACAGATACGCAGTATTTT. It translates to CAIGGRSGVTDTQYF.

The V gene is TRBV7-6, the J gene TRBJ1-4; no firm D call. The germline V gene encodes CDR1 SGHVS and CDR2 FNYEAQ. Trimming left V 5 bases short and J 7 bases short, with 11 bases between. CDR3 size: 13 residues. The CDR3 loop is CASSPTEREKLFF. CDR3 in DNA: TGTGCCAGCAGCCCCACGGAGCGTGAAAAACTGTTTTTT. Using reference TRBV7-6 and TRBJ1-4 for the parts outside the CDR3, the full variable domain is GAGVSQSPRYKVTKRGQDVALRCDPISGHVSLYWYRQALGQGPEFLTYFNYEAQQDKSGLPNDRFSAERPEGSISTLTIQRTEQRDSAMYRCASSPTEREKLFFGSGTQLSVL.

This rearrangement joins TRBV5-6 to TRBJ2-7; 7 bases fit TRBD1. The CDR3 sequence is 15 residues long. J lost 4 bases, V lost 0 bases, and 7 bases had no gene match. Germline V gene data show CDR1 as SGHDT and CDR2 as YYEEEE. For the CDR3, the DNA is TGTGCCAGCAGCTTGGTACCTAAGACAGGGTACGAGCAGTACTTC. Protein product: CASSLVPKTGYEQYF. The full variable domain, rest sourced from reference TRBV5-6 and TRBJ2-7, is DAGVTQSPTHLIKTRGQQVTLRCSPKSGHDTVSWYQQALGQGPQFIFQYYEEEERQRGNFPDRFSGHQFPNYSSELNVNALLLGDSALYLCASSLVPKTGYEQYFGPGTRLTVT.

The genes are TRBV18 and TRBJ2-7, with 8 bases aligning to TRBD1. The CDR3 contains 12 residues. CDR1 and CDR2 from the germline V gene are KGHSH and LQKENI. Trimming removed 6 bases from V and 4 bases from J; junction bases left unmatched: 2. The CDR3 loop reads CASSGQGYEQYF. The CDR3 coding sequence is TGTGCCAGCTCTGGACAGGGTTACGAGCAGTACTTC.

This clone was seen a handful of times. The chain combines TRBV11-2 with TRBJ1-2, with D tentatively TRBD1 (5 bases). Germline lookup yields CDR1 SGHAT and CDR2 FQNNGV. Trimming shortened V by 1 base and J by 4 bases, and 13 bases separated the two germline ends. This CDR3 has 15 amino acids. The CDR3 nucleotides read TGTGCCAGCAGCTTAGGACAGCGGGGAAGCTATGGCTACACCTTC. Encoded protein: CASSLGQRGSYGYTF. Drawing the rest from reference TRBV11-2 and TRBJ1-2, the complete variable domain is EAGVAQSPRYKIIEKRQSVAFWCNPISGHATLYWYQQILGQGPKLLIQFQNNGVVDDSQLPKDRFSAERLKGVDSTLKIQPAKLEDSAVYLCASSLGQRGSYGYTFGSGTRLTVV.

The chain is built from TRBV19 and TRBJ1-2; tentatively, D is TRBD1 (6 bases). Per germline, CDR1 LNHDA and CDR2 SQIVND (reference sequence). With 9 bases removed from V and 8 bases from J, the gap between germline ends came to 13 bases. The CDR3 sequence is 11 residues long. Written as DNA, the CDR3 is TGTGCCAGCTCCGGGACATACGGCTACACCTTC. It is translated as CASSGTYGYTF.

The V and J genes are TRBV3-1 (or the pseudogene TRBV3-2) and TRBJ1-2; TRBD1 aligns across 9 bases. The V gene end was trimmed by 4 bases and the J gene end by 5 bases; junction bases not matched to a gene: 5. Germline V gene data show CDR1 as LGHDT and CDR2 as YNNKEL (reference sequence). CDR3 length equals 14 residues. CDR3 in DNA: TGTGCCAGCAGCCCGGGACAGGGAGAGTATGGCTACACCTTC. Encoded protein: CASSPGQGEYGYTF.

This rearrangement joins TRBV9 to TRBJ2-6; D may be TRBD1 (5 bases). In germline, CDR1 is SGDLS, CDR2 YYNGEE. Trimming removed 4 bases at V and 4 bases at J, with 9 bases between. The CDR3 is made up of 14 amino acids. In DNA form, the CDR3 reads TGTGCCAGCAGCCCACGGACAGGGGCCAACGTCCTGACTTTC. Translation: CASSPRTGANVLTF.

The chain links TRBV5-4 to TRBJ2-7, with D possibly TRBD2 on 6 matching bases. The CDR3 consists of 12 residues. The ends were cut back, 2 bases at V and 6 bases at J, with 9 bases in the middle. Germline V gene data show CDR1 as SGHNT and CDR2 as YYREEE (reference sequence). CDR3 sequence: CASSFGGPEQYF. For the CDR3, the DNA is TGTGCCAGCAGCTTTGGAGGGCCCGAGCAGTACTTC.

This clone was counted once. The CDR3 here is CASSPWDRGTRNGYTF. The CDR3 coding sequence is TGTGCCAGTAGTCCTTGGGACAGGGGAACACGGAATGGCTACACCTTC. The chain has TRBV19 and TRBJ1-2; 10 positions agree with TRBD1. Germline V gene data show CDR1 as LNHDA and CDR2 as SQIVND (reference sequence). With 5 bases clipped from V and 6 bases from J, the junction kept 12 bases outside the gene matches. The length of the CDR3 is 16 residues. Combining the CDR3 with reference TRBV19 and TRBJ1-2 gives the whole variable domain DGGITQSPKYLFRKEGQNVTLSCEQNLNHDAMYWYRQDPGQGLRLIYYSQIVNDFQKGDIAEGYSVSREKKESFPLTVTSAQKNPTAFYLCASSPWDRGTRNGYTFGSGTRLTVV.

This chain joins TRBV7-9 and TRBJ2-6, with D uncertain. Germline V gives CDR1 SEHNR, CDR2 FQNEAQ (reference sequence). V was shortened by 5 bases and J by 0 bases, with 11 bases between the two germline ends. This CDR3 has 16 amino acids. CDR3: CASSPIEDSGANVLTF. Here the CDR3 DNA reads TGTGCCAGCAGCCCGATCGAGGACTCTGGGGCCAACGTCCTGACTTTC.